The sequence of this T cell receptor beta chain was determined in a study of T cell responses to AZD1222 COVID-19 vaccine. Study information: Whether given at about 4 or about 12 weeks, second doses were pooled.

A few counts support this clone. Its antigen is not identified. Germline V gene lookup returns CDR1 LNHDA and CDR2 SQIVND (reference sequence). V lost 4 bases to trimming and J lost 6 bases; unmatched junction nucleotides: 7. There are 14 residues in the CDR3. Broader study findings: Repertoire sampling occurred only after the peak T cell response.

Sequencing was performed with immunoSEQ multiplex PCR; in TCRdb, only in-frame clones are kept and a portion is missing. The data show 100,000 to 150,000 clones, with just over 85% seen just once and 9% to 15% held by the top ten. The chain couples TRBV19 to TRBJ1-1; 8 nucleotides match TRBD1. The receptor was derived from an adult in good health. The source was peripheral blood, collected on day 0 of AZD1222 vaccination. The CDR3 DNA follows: TGTGCCAGTAGTACCCAAACGACAGGGGCTGAAGCTTTCTTT. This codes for CASSTQTTGAEAFF.